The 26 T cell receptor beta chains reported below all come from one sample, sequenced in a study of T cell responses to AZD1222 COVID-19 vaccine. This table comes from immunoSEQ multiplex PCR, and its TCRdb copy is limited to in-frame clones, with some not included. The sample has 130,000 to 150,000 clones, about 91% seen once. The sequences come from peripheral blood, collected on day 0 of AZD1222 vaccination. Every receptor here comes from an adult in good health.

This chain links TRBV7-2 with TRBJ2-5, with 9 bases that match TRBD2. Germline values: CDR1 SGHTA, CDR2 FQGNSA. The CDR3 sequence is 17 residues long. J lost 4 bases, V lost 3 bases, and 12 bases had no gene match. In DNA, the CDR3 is TGTGCCAGCAGCTTTGGCTCGAGACTAGCGGACGGAGAGACCCAGTACTTC. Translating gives CASSFGSRLADGETQYF.

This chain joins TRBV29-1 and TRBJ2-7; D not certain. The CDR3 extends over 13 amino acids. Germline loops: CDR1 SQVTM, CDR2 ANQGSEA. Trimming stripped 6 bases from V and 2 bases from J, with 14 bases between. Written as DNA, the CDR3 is TGCAGCGTCTCTGCGACTGCTACCTACGAGCAGTACTTC. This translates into CSVSATATYEQYF.

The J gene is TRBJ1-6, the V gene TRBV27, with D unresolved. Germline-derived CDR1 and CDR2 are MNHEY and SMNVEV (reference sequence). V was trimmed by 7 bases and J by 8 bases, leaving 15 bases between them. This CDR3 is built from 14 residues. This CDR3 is CASTGEAVDSPLHF. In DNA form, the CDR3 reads TGTGCCAGCACTGGGGAGGCTGTGGATTCACCCCTCCACTTT.

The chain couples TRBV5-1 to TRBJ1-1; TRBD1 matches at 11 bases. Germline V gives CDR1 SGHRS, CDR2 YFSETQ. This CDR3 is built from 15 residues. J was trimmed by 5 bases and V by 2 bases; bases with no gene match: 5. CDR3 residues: CASSFLGTGGTEAFF. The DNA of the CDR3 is TGCGCCAGCAGCTTTCTAGGGACAGGGGGAACTGAAGCTTTCTTT.

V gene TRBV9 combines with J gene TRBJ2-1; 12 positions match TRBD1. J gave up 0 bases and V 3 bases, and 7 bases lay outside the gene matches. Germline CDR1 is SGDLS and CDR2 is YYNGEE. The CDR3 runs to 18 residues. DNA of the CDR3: TGTGCCAGCAGCGGCCGGGACAGGGGGCTGCTCTCCTACAATGAGCAGTTCTTC. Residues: CASSGRDRGLLSYNEQFF.

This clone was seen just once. The CDR3 region has the DNA TGTGCCAGCAGTTTATTGGGGACAGGGGTCACCTACGAGCAGTACTTC. Residues: CASSLLGTGVTYEQYF. The rearrangement links TRBV27 to TRBJ2-7, with 10 bases matching TRBD1. The J segment lost 2 bases and the V segment lost 1 base, leaving 5 bases of the junction unmatched. CDR3 size: 16 residues. Germline V gene sequence: CDR1 MNHEY, CDR2 SMNVEV (reference sequence).

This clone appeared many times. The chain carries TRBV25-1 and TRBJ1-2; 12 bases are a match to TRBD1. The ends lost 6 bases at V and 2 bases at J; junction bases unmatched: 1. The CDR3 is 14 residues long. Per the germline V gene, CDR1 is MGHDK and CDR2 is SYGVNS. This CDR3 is CASRGTGGNYGYTF. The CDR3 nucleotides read TGTGCCAGCAGAGGGACAGGGGGCAACTATGGCTACACCTTC.

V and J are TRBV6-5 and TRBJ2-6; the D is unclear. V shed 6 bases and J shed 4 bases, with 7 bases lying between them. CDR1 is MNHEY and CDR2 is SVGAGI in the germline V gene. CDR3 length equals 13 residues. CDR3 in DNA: TGTGCCAGCAGGACCCCCGGGGCCAACGTCCTGACTTTC. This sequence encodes CASRTPGANVLTF.

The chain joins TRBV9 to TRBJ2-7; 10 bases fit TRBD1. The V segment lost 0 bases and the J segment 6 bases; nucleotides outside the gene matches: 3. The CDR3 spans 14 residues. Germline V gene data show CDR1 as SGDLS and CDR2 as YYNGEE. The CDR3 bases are TGTGCCAGCAGCGTAGCCCGGACAGGGGGCGAGCAGTACTTC. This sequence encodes CASSVARTGGEQYF.

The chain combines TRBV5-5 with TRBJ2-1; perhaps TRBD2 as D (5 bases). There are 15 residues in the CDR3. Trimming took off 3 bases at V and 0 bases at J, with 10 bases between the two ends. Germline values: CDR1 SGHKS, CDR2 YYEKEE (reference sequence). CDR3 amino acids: CASSSGLASYNEQFF. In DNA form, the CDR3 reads TGTGCCAGCAGCTCCGGACTGGCCTCCTACAATGAGCAGTTCTTC.

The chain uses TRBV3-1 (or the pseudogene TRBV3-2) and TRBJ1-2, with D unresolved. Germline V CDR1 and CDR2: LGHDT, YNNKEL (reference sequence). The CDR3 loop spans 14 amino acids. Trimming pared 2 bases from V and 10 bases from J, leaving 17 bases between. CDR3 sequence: CASSQKVFVGPYTF. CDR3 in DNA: TGTGCCAGCAGCCAAAAAGTTTTCGTAGGACCCTACACCTTC.

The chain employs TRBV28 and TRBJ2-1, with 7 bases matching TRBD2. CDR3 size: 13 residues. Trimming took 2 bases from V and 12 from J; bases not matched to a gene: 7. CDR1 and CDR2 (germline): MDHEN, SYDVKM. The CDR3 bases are TGTGCCAGCAGTTTAGGGGGGGATATGGGGCAGTTCTTC. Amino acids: CASSLGGDMGQFF.

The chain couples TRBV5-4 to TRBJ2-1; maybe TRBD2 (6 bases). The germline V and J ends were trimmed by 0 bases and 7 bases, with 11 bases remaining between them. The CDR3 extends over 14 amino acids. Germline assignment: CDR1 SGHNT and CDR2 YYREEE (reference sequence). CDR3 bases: TGTGCCAGCAGCTTGGGCGGGATAATAAATGAGCAGTTCTTC. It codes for CASSLGGIINEQFF.

CDR3 in DNA: TGTGCCAGCAGTTACGGGACAGGGAACTATGGCTACACCTTC. It encodes CASSYGTGNYGYTF. The rearrangement links TRBV28 to TRBJ1-2; 9 bases are a match to TRBD1. The germline V gene has CDR1 MDHEN and CDR2 SYDVKM. J gave up 2 bases and V 4 bases, and 2 bases lay outside the gene matches. This CDR3 is 14 amino acids long.

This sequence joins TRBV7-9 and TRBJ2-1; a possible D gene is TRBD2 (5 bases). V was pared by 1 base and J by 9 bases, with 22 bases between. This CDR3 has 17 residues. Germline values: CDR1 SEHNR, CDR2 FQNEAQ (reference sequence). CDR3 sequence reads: CASSLGTGGPIPGEQFF. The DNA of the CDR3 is TGTGCCAGCAGCTTAGGCACTGGAGGCCCCATCCCCGGTGAGCAGTTCTTC.

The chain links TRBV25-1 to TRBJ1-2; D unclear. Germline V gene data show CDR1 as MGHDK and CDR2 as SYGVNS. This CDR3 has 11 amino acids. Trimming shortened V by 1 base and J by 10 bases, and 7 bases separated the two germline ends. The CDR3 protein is CASSESRIYTF. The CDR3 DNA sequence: TGTGCCAGCAGTGAATCTAGGATCTACACCTTC.

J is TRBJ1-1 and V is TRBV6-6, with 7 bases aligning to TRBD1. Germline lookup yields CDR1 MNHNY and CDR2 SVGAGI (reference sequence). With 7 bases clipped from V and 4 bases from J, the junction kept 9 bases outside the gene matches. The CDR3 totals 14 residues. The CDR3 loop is CASTPNRGSTEAFF. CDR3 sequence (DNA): TGTGCCAGCACGCCGAACAGGGGAAGCACTGAAGCTTTCTTT.

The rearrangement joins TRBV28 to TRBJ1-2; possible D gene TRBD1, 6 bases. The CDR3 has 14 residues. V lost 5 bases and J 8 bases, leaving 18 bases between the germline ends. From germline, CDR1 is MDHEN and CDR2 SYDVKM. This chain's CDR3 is CASSLGGGAQGYTF. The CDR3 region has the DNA TGTGCCAGCAGTCTAGGAGGGGGGGCGCAGGGCTACACCTTC.

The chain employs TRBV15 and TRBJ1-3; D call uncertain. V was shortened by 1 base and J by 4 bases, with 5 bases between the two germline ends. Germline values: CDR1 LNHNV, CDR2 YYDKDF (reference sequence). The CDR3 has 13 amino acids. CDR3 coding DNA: TGTGCCACCAGCAGAGCTAGAGGAAACACCATATATTTT. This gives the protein CATSRARGNTIYF.

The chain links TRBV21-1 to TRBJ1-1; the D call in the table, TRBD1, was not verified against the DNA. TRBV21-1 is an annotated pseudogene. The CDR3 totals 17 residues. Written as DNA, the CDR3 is TGTGCCAGCAGGGACAGGGGTCAACCCTTAATGAACACTGAAGCTTTCTTT. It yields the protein CASRDRGQPLMNTEAFF.

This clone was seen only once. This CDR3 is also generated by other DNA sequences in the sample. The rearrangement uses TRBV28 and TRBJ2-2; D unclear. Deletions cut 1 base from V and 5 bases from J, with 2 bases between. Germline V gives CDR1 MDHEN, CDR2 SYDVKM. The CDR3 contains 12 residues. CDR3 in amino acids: CASSLSTGELFF. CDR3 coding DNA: TGTGCCAGCAGTTTATCTACCGGGGAGCTGTTTTTT.

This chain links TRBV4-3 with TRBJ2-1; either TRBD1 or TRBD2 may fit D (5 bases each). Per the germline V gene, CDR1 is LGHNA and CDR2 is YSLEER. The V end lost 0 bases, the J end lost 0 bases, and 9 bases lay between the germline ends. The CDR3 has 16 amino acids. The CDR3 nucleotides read TGCGCCAGCAGCCAAGAAACGGGGCACTCCTACAATGAGCAGTTCTTC. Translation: CASSQETGHSYNEQFF.

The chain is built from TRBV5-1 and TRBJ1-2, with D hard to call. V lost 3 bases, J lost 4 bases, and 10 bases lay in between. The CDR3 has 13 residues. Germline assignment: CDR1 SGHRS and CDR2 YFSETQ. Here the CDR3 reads CASSYSRTYGYTF. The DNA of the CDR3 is TGCGCCAGCAGCTATTCCAGGACCTATGGCTACACCTTC.

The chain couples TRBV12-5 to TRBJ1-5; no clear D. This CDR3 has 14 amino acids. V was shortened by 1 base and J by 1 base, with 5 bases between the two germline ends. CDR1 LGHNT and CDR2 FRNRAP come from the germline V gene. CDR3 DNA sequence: TGTGCTAGTGGTTTGGGTCAAAGCAATCAGCCCCAGCATTTT. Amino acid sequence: CASGLGQSNQPQHF.

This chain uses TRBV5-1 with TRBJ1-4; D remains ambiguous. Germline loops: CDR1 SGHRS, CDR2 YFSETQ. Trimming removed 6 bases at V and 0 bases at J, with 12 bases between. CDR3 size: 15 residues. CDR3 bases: TGCGCCAGCACACCGGCTGATGCAACTAATGAAAAACTGTTTTTT. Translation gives CASTPADATNEKLFF. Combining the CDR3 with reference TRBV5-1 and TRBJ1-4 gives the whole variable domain KAGVTQTPRYLIKTRGQQVTLSCSPISGHRSVSWYQQTPGQGLQFLFEYFSETQRNKGNFPGRFSGRQFSNSRSEMNVSTLELGDSALYLCASTPADATNEKLFFGSGTQLSVL.

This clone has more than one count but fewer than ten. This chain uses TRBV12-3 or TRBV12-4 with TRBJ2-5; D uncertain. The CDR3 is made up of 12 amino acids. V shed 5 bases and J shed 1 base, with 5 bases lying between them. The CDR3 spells CASSPVQETQYF. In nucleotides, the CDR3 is TGTGCCAGCAGTCCTGTCCAAGAGACCCAGTACTTC.